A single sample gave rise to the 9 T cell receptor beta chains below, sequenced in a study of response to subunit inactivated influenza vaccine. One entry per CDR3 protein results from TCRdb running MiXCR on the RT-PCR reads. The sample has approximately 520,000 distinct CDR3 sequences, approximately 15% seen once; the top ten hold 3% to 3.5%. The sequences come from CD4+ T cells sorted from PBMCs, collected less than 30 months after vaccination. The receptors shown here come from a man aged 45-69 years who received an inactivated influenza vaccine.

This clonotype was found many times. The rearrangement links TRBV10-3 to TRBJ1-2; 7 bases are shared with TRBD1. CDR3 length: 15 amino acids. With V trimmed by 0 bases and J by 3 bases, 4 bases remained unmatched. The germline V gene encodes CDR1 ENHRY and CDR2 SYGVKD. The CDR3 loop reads CAISESRTGDYGYTF. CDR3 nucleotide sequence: TGTGCCATCAGTGAGTCGCGGACAGGCGACTATGGCTACACCTTC.

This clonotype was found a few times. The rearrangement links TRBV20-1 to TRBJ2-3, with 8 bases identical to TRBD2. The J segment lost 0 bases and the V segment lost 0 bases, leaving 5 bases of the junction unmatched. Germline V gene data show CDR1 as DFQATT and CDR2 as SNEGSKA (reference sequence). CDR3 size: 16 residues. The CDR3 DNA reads TGCAGTGCTAGAGATGTCCAGCGGGGGAGCACAGATACGCAGTATTTT. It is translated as CSARDVQRGSTDTQYF.

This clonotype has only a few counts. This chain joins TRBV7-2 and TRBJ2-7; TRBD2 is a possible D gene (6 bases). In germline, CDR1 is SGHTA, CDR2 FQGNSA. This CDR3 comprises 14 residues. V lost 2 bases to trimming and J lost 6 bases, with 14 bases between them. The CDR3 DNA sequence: TGTGCCAGCAGCTTAATGTATCAGGGAGGCGAGCAGTACTTC. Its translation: CASSLMYQGGEQYF.

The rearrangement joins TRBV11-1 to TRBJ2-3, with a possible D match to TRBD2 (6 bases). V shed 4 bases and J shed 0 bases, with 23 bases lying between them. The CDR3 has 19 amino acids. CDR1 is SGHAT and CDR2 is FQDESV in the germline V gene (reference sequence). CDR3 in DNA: TGTGCCAGCAGCTCGGTTTACGGGAGAGGACCTCAAAGCACAGATACGCAGTATTTT. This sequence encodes CASSSVYGRGPQSTDTQYF.

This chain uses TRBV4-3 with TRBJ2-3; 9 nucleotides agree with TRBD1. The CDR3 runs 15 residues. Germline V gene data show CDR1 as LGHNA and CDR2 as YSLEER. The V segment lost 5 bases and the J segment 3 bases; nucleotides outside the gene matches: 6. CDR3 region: CASSKHRGRTDTQYF. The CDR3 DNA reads TGCGCCAGCAGCAAACACAGGGGGCGGACAGATACGCAGTATTTT.

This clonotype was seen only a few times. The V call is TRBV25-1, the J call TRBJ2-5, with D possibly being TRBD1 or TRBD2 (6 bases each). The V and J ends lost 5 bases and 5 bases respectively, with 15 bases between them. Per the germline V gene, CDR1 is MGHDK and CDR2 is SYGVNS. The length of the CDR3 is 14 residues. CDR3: CASSRTGGGETQYF. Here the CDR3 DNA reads TGTGCCAGCAGTCGAACCGGGGGCGGCGAGACCCAGTACTTC.

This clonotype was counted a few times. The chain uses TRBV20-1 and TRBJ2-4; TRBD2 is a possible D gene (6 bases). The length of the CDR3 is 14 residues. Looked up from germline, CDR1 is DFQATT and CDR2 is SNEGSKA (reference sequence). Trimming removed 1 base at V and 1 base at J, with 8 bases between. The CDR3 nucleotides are TGCAGTGCTAGAGTAGCGGATGCCAAAAACATTCAGTACTTC. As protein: CSARVADAKNIQYF.

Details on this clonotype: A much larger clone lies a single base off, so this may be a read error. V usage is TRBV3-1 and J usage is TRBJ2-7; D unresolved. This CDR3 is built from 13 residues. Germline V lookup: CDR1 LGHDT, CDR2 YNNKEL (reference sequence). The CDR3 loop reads CASGQAGVNEQYF. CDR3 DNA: TGTGCCAGCGGCCAAGCTGGGGTGAACGAGCAGTACTTC.

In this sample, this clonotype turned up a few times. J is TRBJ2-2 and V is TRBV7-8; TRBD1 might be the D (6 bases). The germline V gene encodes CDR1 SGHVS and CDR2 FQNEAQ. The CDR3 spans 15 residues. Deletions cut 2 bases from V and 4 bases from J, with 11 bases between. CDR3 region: CASSLSGAVTGELFF. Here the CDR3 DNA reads TGTGCCAGCAGCTTATCAGGGGCGGTCACCGGGGAGCTGTTTTTT. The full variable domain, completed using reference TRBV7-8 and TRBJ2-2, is GAGVSQSPRYKVAKRGQDVALRCDPISGHVSLFWYQQALGQGPEFLTYFQNEAQLDKSGLPSDRFFAERPEGSVSTLKIQRTQQEDSAVYLCASSLSGAVTGELFFGEGSRLTVL.